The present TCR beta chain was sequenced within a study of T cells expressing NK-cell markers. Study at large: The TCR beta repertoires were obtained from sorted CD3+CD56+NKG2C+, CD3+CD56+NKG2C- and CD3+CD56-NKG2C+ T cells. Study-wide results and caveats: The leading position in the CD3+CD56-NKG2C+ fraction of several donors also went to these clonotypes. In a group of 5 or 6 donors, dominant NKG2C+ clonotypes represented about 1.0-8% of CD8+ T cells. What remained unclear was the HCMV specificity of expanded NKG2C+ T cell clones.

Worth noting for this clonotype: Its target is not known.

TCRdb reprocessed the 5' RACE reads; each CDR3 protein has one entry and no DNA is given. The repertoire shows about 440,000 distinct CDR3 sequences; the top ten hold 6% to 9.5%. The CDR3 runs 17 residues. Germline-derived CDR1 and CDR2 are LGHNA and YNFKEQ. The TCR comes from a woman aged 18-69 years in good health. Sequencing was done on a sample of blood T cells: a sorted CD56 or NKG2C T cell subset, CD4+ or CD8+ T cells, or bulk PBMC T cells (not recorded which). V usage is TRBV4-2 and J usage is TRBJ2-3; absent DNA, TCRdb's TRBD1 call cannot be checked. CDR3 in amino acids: CASSQDRRDRGTDTQYF.